The 8 T cell receptor beta chains below were found in one sample sequenced in a study of cytomegalovirus exposure and HLA in healthy donors. Primers included in the PCR were 60 Vbeta and 13 Jbeta primers. Only in-frame clones appear in the TCRdb table, and some are missing; sequencing was by immunoSEQ multiplex PCR. The sample yields some 130,000 clones, approximately 74% seen once. Sequencing used PBMCs. These receptor sequences come from a male donor in good health and CMV-seronegative.

This clone came up once. The chain joins TRBV6-6 to TRBJ2-7, with 9 bases fitting TRBD2. J gave up 13 bases and V 8 bases, and 21 bases lay outside the gene matches. This CDR3 contains 15 residues. The germline gives CDR1 MNHNY, CDR2 SVGAGI (reference sequence). The CDR3, as DNA: TGTGCCAGCCGAGGGGCTAGCGGGACGTTGGGGGGAGGATACTTC. It translates to CASRGASGTLGGGYF.

The V call is TRBV30, the J call TRBJ1-1; 9 nucleotides line up with TRBD1. The CDR3 is 13 residues long. Germline V lookup: CDR1 GTSNPN, CDR2 SVGIG (reference sequence). V was clipped by 1 base and J by 6 bases; unmatched bases: 3. CDR3 sequence: CAWSAQGAAEAFF. As DNA, the CDR3 is TGTGCCTGGAGTGCACAGGGGGCGGCTGAAGCTTTCTTT.

The sample holds one count of this clone. The chain carries TRBV6-5 and TRBJ2-1; TRBD1 might be the D (5 bases). The CDR3 runs 14 residues. Germline assignment: CDR1 MNHEY and CDR2 SVGAGI. Trimming pared 6 bases from V and 9 bases from J, leaving 18 bases between. CDR3 coding DNA: TGTGCCAGCAGGGGCCAGGGATCAGGAACTGAGCAGTTCTTC. As protein: CASRGQGSGTEQFF.

This chain joins TRBV29-1 and TRBJ1-1, with D perhaps TRBD1 (6 bases). Trimming pared 6 bases from V and 1 base from J, leaving 18 bases between. The CDR3 extends over 15 amino acids. CDR1 and CDR2 (germline): SQVTM, ANQGSEA. The CDR3 nucleotides are TGCAGCGTCCAATGGGGGGGGCGGACGAACACTGAAGCTTTCTTT. It encodes CSVQWGGRTNTEAFF.

The chain uses TRBV5-6 and TRBJ1-1; D remains ambiguous. V was trimmed by 2 bases and J by 2 bases, leaving 4 bases between them. Germline assignment: CDR1 SGHDT and CDR2 YYEEEE. This CDR3 spans 12 amino acids. CDR3 protein: CASSFYNTEAFF. DNA of the CDR3: TGTGCCAGCAGCTTTTATAACACTGAAGCTTTCTTT.

The V gene is TRBV6-5, the J gene TRBJ1-5; no reliable D call. V shed 0 bases and J shed 1 base, with 7 bases lying between them. The CDR3 loop spans 15 amino acids. Germline V gene sequence: CDR1 MNHEY, CDR2 SVGAGI. The DNA for the CDR3 is TGTGCCAGCAGTTACTCCCAAATGAGCAATCAGCCCCAGCATTTT. Residues: CASSYSQMSNQPQHF.

This clone was observed a handful of times. This chain connects TRBV19 to TRBJ1-2, with TRBD1 matching over 10 bases. Per germline, CDR1 LNHDA and CDR2 SQIVND (reference sequence). This CDR3 comprises 13 residues. V trimming: 6 bases; J trimming: 8 bases; junction bases outside the gene matches: 6. The CDR3 coding sequence is TGTGCCAGTAGCGGACAGGGGGTCAAAGGCTACACCTTC. The encoded protein is CASSGQGVKGYTF.

This rearrangement joins TRBV7-8 to TRBJ1-2, with a weak D call TRBD1 (5 bases). The germline V gene has CDR1 SGHVS and CDR2 FQNEAQ. The length of the CDR3 is 16 residues. Trimming left V 4 bases short and J 4 bases short, with 19 bases between. The CDR3 region has the DNA TGTGCCAGCAGCTCACTACAGGTCCAGGAGCTCTATGGCTACACCTTC. This sequence encodes CASSSLQVQELYGYTF.